This T cell receptor beta chain was sequenced in a study of cytomegalovirus exposure and HLA in healthy donors. The study, taken as a whole, reports: Highly shared variants forming one cluster were likely a sequencing artifact.

Remarks on this clone: Its target is unknown.

The PCR ran on 60 Vbeta and 13 Jbeta primers. Profiling relied on immunoSEQ multiplex PCR, and the TCRdb table lists in-frame clones only, not all of them. The sample carries about 210,000 clones, 75% to 80% recorded once. This CDR3 comprises 15 residues. Trimming stripped 4 bases from V and 3 bases from J, with 16 bases between. Germline V CDR1 and CDR2: SGDLS, YYNGEE. This receptor was identified in a male donor in good health and CMV-seronegative. What was sequenced was PBMCs. This chain joins TRBV9 and TRBJ1-1; a weak D match, TRBD1 (6 bases). Here the CDR3 DNA reads TGTGCCAGCAGCACCCTACAGGGTATGGACACTGAAGCTTTCTTT. Its protein product is CASSTLQGMDTEAFF.